These 9 T cell receptor beta chains were sequenced from one sample in a study of CD8 T cells in ankylosing spondylitis. These receptors have no known antigen. Notes on the study in general: Blood from ankylosing spondylitis patients appeared to carry a characteristic roughly 8-variant TCR beta motif.

One entry per CDR3 protein results from TCRdb running MiXCR on the 5' RACE reads. The table includes about 460,000 distinct CDR3 sequences, less than 6% detected once. The specimen sequenced was blood, either unsorted or a sorted T cell fraction (not recorded which). The source is a male donor with ankylosing spondylitis.

This clonotype was picked up many times. J is TRBJ2-1 and V is TRBV29-1, with a possible D match to TRBD1 (6 bases). V was pared by 7 bases and J by 0 bases, with 22 bases between. Per germline, CDR1 SQVTM and CDR2 ANQGSEA. The CDR3 sequence is 17 residues long. The CDR3 sequence: CSEAPKDRTHSYNEQFF. DNA of the CDR3: TGCAGCGAAGCACCTAAGGACAGAACCCACTCCTACAATGAGCAGTTCTTC.

This clonotype has ten or more counts. The V call is TRBV20-1, the J call TRBJ1-2; no reliable D call. The CDR3 loop spans 12 amino acids. The germline V gene has CDR1 DFQATT and CDR2 SNEGSKA (reference sequence). Here the CDR3 reads CRRTGSNYGYTF. As DNA, the CDR3 is TGCAGGCGGACGGGATCTAACTATGGCTACACCTTC.

Many counts were recorded for this clonotype. This rearrangement joins TRBV5-6 to TRBJ1-6; TRBD1 is a possible D gene (5 bases). The CDR3 consists of 15 residues. V gave up 0 bases and J gave up 10 bases, with 14 bases separating them. Germline loops: CDR1 SGHDT, CDR2 YYEEEE. CDR3 sequence reads: CASSLVGAGKSPLHF. CDR3 nucleotide sequence: TGTGCCAGCAGCTTGGTAGGGGCAGGGAAGTCACCCCTCCACTTT.

This clonotype has ten or more counts. The genes are TRBV29-1 and TRBJ2-5; tentative D call: TRBD2 (5 bases). The V and J ends lost 7 bases and 1 base respectively, with 10 bases between them. Per the germline V gene, CDR1 is SQVTM and CDR2 is ANQGSEA. The CDR3 has 12 amino acids. This CDR3 is CSASEVQETQYF. The DNA of the CDR3 is TGCAGCGCCTCGGAGGTCCAAGAGACCCAGTACTTC.

The sample holds many counts of this clonotype. This sequence joins TRBV5-1 and TRBJ2-7, with D tentatively TRBD2 (6 bases). Germline-derived CDR1 and CDR2 are SGHRS and YFSETQ. There are 14 residues in the CDR3. V shed 4 bases and J shed 7 bases, with 18 bases lying between them. The CDR3 region is CASSDPGGVGEQYF. Here the CDR3 DNA reads TGCGCCAGCAGCGACCCCGGCGGGGTAGGGGAGCAGTACTTC. The full variable domain, completed using reference TRBV5-1 and TRBJ2-7, is KAGVTQTPRYLIKTRGQQVTLSCSPISGHRSVSWYQQTPGQGLQFLFEYFSETQRNKGNFPGRFSGRQFSNSRSEMNVSTLELGDSALYLCASSDPGGVGEQYFGPGTRLTVT.

This clonotype was observed many times. The J gene is TRBJ1-6, the V gene TRBV7-9, with D hard to call. Germline V gene data show CDR1 as SEHNR and CDR2 as FQNEAQ (reference sequence). The CDR3 runs to 17 residues. Trimming took 1 base from V and 1 from J, leaving 11 bases between them. In DNA, the CDR3 is TGTGCCAGCAGCTTAGGAAGGGATTGGTCCTATAATTCACCCCTCCACTTT. This translates into CASSLGRDWSYNSPLHF.

This clonotype was recorded many times. The V call is TRBV29-1, the J call TRBJ2-5; 9 nucleotides agree with TRBD2. The V gene's germline CDR1 is SQVTM and CDR2 ANQGSEA. The V segment lost 8 bases and the J segment 5 bases; nucleotides outside the gene matches: 6. There are 12 residues in the CDR3. The CDR3 DNA is TGCAGCACGGGGACTAGCTGGGAGACCCAGTACTTC. Residues: CSTGTSWETQYF.

At least ten counts were recorded for this clonotype. The chain has TRBV7-2 and TRBJ2-3; D ambiguous. Trimming pared 5 bases from V and 4 bases from J, leaving 10 bases between. CDR1 and CDR2 from the germline V gene are SGHTA and FQGNSA. There are 13 residues in the CDR3. In DNA form, the CDR3 reads TGTGCCAGCAGCACCCAACTCCCAGATACGCAGTATTTT. As protein: CASSTQLPDTQYF.

This clonotype came up many times. V usage is TRBV19 and J usage is TRBJ2-1; weak D call: TRBD2 (6 bases). This CDR3 comprises 13 residues. In germline, CDR1 is LNHDA, CDR2 SQIVND (reference sequence). Trimming pared 6 bases from V and 3 bases from J, leaving 9 bases between. CDR3 in DNA: TGTGCCAGTAGAGGGCGGGGCTACAATGAGCAGTTCTTC. Its translation is CASRGRGYNEQFF.